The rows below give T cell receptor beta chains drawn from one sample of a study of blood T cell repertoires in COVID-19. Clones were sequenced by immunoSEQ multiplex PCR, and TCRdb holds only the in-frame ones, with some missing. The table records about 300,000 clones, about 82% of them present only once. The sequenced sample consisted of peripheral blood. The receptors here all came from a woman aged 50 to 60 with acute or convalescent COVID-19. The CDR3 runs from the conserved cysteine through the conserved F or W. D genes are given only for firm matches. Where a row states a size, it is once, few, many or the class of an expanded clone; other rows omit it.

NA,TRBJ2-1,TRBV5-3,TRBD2,TGTGCCAGAAGCTACCACACTAGCGGGAGCTCCTACAATGAGCAGTTCTTC,CARSYHTSGSSYNEQFF
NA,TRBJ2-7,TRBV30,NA,TGTGCCTGGACTGTCAGATACTCCTACGAGCAGTACTTC,CAWTVRYSYEQYF
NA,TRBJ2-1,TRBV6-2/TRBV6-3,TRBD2,TGTGCCAGCAGCTTAACCCTAGCGGGGATTAGCAATGAGCAGTTCTTC,CASSLTLAGISNEQFF
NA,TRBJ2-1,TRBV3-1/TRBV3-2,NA,TGTGCCAGCAGCCAAGTTCCAGGTTACAATGAGCAGTTCTTC,CASSQVPGYNEQFF
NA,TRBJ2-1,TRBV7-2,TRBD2,TGTGCCAGCAGCTTTCCCGGGACTAGCGGGACCGTAGTCTACAATGAGCAGTTCTTC,CASSFPGTSGTVVYNEQFF
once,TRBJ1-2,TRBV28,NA,TGTGCCAGCAGTTTACCCAACAGAGTTTATGGCTACACCTTC,CASSLPNRVYGYTF
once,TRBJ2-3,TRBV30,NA,TGTGCCTGGAGTGTACCCCCTTGGGAGGAGGGCACAGATACGCAGTATTTT,CAWSVPPWEEGTDTQYF
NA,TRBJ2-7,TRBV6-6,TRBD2,TGTGCCAGCAGTTCCACTAGCGGGAGGGCCTACGAGCAGTACTTC,CASSSTSGRAYEQYF
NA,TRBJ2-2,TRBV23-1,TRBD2,TGCGCCAGCAGTCAAGATCTAGCGGGGCTGCGGGACACCGGGGAGCTGTTTTTT,CASSQDLAGLRDTGELFF
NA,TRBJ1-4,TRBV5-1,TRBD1,TGCGCCAGCAGCTCGTTGGGACAGGGTGGTGAAAAACTGTTTTTT,CASSSLGQGGEKLFF
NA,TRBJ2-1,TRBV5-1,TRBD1,TGCGCCAGCAGCTTCGGACAGGGACAACAGTTCTTC,CASSFGQGQQFF
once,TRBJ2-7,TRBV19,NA,TGTGCCAGTAGTATGGCACCCGGGGGAGGGGGCGAGCAGTACTTC,CASSMAPGGGGEQYF
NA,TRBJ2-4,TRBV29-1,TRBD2,TGCAGCGCCGCCACTAGCGGGAGGGTCTACATTCAGTACTTC,CSAATSGRVYIQYF
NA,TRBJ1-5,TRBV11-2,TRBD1,TGTGCCAGCAGACCGGGACAGGGGGCTGAGCAGCCCCAGCATTTT,CASRPGQGAEQPQHF
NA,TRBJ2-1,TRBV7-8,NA,TGTGCCAGCAGCTTAGGACGGAGCGGTGCTGTGAATGAGCAGTTCTTC,CASSLGRSGAVNEQFF
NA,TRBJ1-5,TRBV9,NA,TGTGCCAGCAGCTCCAGAGGGCGGGCCAATCAGCCCCAGCATTTT,CASSSRGRANQPQHF
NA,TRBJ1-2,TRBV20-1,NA,TGCAGTGCTAGTACTTATGGCTACACCTTC,CSASTYGYTF
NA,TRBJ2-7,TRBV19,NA,TGTGCCAGTAGTATTCTGCCTCGGGACGAGCAGTACTTC,CASSILPRDEQYF
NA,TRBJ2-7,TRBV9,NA,TGTGCCAGCAGTCCTCGAGTGGCAGGGGGGTCCTACGAGCAGTACTTC,CASSPRVAGGSYEQYF
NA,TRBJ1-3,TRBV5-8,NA,TGTGCCAGCAGCTGGGACACAAGAAACACCATATATTTT,CASSWDTRNTIYF
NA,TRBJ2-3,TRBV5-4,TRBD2,TGTGCCAGCAGCCTCGGGACTAGCGGCCGCACAGATACGCAGTATTTT,CASSLGTSGRTDTQYF
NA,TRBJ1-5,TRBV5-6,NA,TGTGCCAGCAGCTTGACGAGACAGGGCAATCAGCCCCAGCATTTT,CASSLTRQGNQPQHF
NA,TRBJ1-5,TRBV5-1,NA,TGCGCCAGCAGCTTGGACCAGGGCAGCCAGCCCCAGCATTTT,CASSLDQGSQPQHF
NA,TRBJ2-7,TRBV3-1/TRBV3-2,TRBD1,TGTGCCAGCAGCCAAGAGGACAGGGGGATTTATGACGAGCAGTACTTC,CASSQEDRGIYDEQYF
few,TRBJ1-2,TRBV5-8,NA,TGTGCCAGCAGCGAGGACAGCCGATACTATGGCTACACCTTC,CASSEDSRYYGYTF
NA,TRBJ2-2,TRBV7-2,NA,TGTGCCAGCAGTTCGAGGGTGAGGGAGCTGTTTTTT,CASSSRVRELFF
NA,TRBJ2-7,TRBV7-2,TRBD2,TGTGCCAGCAGCTTAGAGGGACTAGCGTTCTCCTACGAGCAGTACTTC,CASSLEGLAFSYEQYF
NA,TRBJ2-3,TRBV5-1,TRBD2,TGCGCCAGCAAGATTGGGACTAGCGGGAGGTATGCAGATACGCAGTATTTT,CASKIGTSGRYADTQYF
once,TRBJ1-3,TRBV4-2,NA,TGTGCCAGCAGCCTCGGAGGGGCGGTCCTCTCTGGAAACACCATATATTTT,CASSLGGAVLSGNTIYF
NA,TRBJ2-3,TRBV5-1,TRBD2,TGCGCCAGCAGCTCGACTAGCGGGGGCCGCGTTACGCAGTATTTT,CASSSTSGGRVTQYF
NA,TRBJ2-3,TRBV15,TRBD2,TGTGCCACCAGCAGAGGGGGGACTAGCGGGATCAGGAGAGATACGCAGTATTTT,CATSRGGTSGIRRDTQYF
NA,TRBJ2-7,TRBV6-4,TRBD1,TGTGCCAGCACTAGAGGGGGCGCAGGGGGCGCCTACGAGCAGTACTTC,CASTRGGAGGAYEQYF
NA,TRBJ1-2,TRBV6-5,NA,TGTGCCAGCAGTTACTACGGACAGTTTGATCGGGATGGCTACACCTTC,CASSYYGQFDRDGYTF
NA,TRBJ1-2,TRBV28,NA,TGTGCCAGCAGCCGTCTCGCTGTGGGGGGTTATGGCTACACCTTC,CASSRLAVGGYGYTF
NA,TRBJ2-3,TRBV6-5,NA,TGTGCCAGCAGTTCTATCCGCGGGGATACGCAGTATTTT,CASSSIRGDTQYF
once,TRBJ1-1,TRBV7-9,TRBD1,TGTGCCAGCAGCGGTCAGACAGGGATCACTGAAGCTTTCTTT,CASSGQTGITEAFF
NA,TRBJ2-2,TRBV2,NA,TGTGCCAGCACCCGGTCAGGGGTTATCCCCGGGGAGCTGTTTTTT,CASTRSGVIPGELFF
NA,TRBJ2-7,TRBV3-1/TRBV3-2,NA,TGTGCCAGCAGCCAAGAGTCCAGATCCTACGAGCAGTACTTC,CASSQESRSYEQYF
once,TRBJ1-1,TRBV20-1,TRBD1,TGCAGTGCTAAAGGGGGCGGTAAAGCTTTCTTT,CSAKGGGKAFF
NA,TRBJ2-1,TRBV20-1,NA,TGCAGTGCCCATACTAGCAATGAGCAGTTCTTC,CSAHTSNEQFF
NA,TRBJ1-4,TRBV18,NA,TGTGCCAGCTCACCACGATCCTACTCTCCTGCAACTAATGAAAAACTGTTTTTT,CASSPRSYSPATNEKLFF
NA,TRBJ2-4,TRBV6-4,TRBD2,TGTGCCAGCAGTCCGGGACTAGCGGGCGCGATTCAGTACTTC,CASSPGLAGAIQYF